Listed here is a single T cell receptor beta chain. Residents of about two dozen US areas, aged about 18 to 89 years, made up the participants. The study counted Cohort 3 donors as recovered given two negative PCRs, clearance, or symptom resolution. This sample was taken from a study of blood T cell repertoires in COVID-19. Study-wide context: In each case, the material was cDNA or gDNA derived from T cells, B-cell-depleted T cells, or PBMCs.

Profiling relied on immunoSEQ multiplex PCR, and the TCRdb table lists in-frame clones only, not all of them. In the table there are 400,000 or so clones, 75% to 90% of which are singletons. This CDR3 contains 15 residues. Germline V gives CDR1 SGHVS, CDR2 FNYEAQ. V was trimmed by 1 base and J by 5 bases, leaving 13 bases between them. The TCR comes from a man aged 25 to 40 who had recovered from COVID-19. The sequencing sample was made of PBMCs or T cells enriched from blood (not recorded which). The V and J genes are TRBV7-6 and TRBJ2-3, with D maybe TRBD2 (5 bases). The CDR3 bases are TGTGCCAGCAGCTTAGGAGCAAGGGCGGGAGATACGCAGTATTTT. Translated: CASSLGARAGDTQYF.